A single T cell receptor (beta chain) is shown here with its context. These data come from a study of control samples from healthy donors and cancer patients. Profiling relied on immunoSEQ multiplex PCR, and the TCRdb table lists in-frame clones only, not all of them. The sample shows some 150,000 clones, over 90% of them seen only once. CDR3 size: 13 residues. The V and J ends lost 3 bases and 5 bases, in that order; junction bases with no gene match: 0. CDR1 and CDR2 from the germline V gene are SGHDN and FVKESK. This sequence joins TRBV14 and TRBJ1-2, with 10 bases aligning to TRBD1. Sequenced: blood. This receptor was obtained from a man aged 50-60 years in good health. Here the CDR3 DNA reads TGTGCCAGCAGCCAGGGACAGGGGTATGGCTACACCTTC. It specifies CASSQGQGYGYTF.